Below are 18 T cell receptor beta chains sequenced from a single sample in a study of cytomegalovirus exposure and HLA in healthy donors. Primers included in the PCR were 60 Vbeta and 13 Jbeta primers. Profiled with immunoSEQ multiplex PCR; TCRdb holds only in-frame clones, not every one. The repertoire holds 150,000 to 200,000 clones, with 60% to 85% as singletons. Sequencing input: PBMCs. Every receptor here comes from a woman between 45 and 60 years old in good health and CMV-seropositive.

The genes are TRBV7-9 and TRBJ2-7, with D uncertain. This CDR3 has 13 amino acids. Germline CDR1 SEHNR, CDR2 FQNEAQ (reference sequence). V lost 3 bases and J 5 bases, leaving 11 bases between the germline ends. The CDR3 is CASSFTLGDEQYF. CDR3 coding DNA: TGTGCCAGCAGCTTTACACTGGGCGACGAGCAGTACTTC.

The chain links TRBV2 to TRBJ2-7, with TRBD2 identical over 10 bases. This CDR3 contains 14 residues. V lost 1 base, J lost 3 bases, and 0 bases stayed unmatched. Germline V lookup: CDR1 SNHLY, CDR2 FYNNEI. The CDR3 nucleotides are TGTGCCAGCAGTGAAGAGCGGGGGGGCTACGAGCAGTACTTC. It specifies CASSEERGGYEQYF.

The chain carries TRBV7-9 and TRBJ1-3, with D possibly being TRBD1 (5 bases). V shed 2 bases and J shed 3 bases, with 11 bases lying between them. There are 15 residues in the CDR3. CDR1 is SEHNR, CDR2 FQNEAQ, per germline (reference sequence). CDR3 in amino acids: CASSLNLGGGNTIYF. For the CDR3, the DNA is TGTGCCAGCAGCTTAAACCTCGGGGGTGGAAACACCATATATTTT.

The V call is TRBV7-2, the J call TRBJ1-2; 8 nucleotides line up with TRBD1. This CDR3 spans 15 amino acids. CDR1 and CDR2 (germline): SGHTA, FQGNSA. V lost 5 bases, J lost 5 bases, and 10 bases stayed unmatched. The CDR3 coding sequence is TGTGCCAGCAGCCTTTACAGGGGGAATGGTTATGGCTACACCTTC. The encoded protein is CASSLYRGNGYGYTF.

This chain joins TRBV27 and TRBJ1-4; D is perhaps TRBD1 (5 bases). V was trimmed by 3 bases and J by 8 bases, leaving 16 bases between them. This CDR3 comprises 15 residues. Germline assignment: CDR1 MNHEY and CDR2 SMNVEV (reference sequence). The CDR3 DNA reads as TGTGCCAGCAGTTTCATGGGTGGGGGAGGCGAAAAACTGTTTTTT. Its protein product is CASSFMGGGGEKLFF.

The J gene is TRBJ1-1, the V gene TRBV11-2, with no clear D. The CDR3 runs 11 residues. The V end was cut by 3 bases, the J end by 10 bases, with 9 bases between. Germline V CDR1 and CDR2: SGHAT, FQNNGV. The CDR3 region is CASSFGVGAFF. The CDR3, as DNA: TGTGCCAGCAGCTTCGGGGTTGGAGCTTTCTTT.

The J gene is TRBJ2-1, the V gene TRBV5-1; D is uncertain. The germline V and J ends were trimmed by 5 bases and 0 bases, with 9 bases remaining between them. CDR1 and CDR2 (germline): SGHRS, YFSETQ. CDR3 size: 14 residues. In nucleotides, the CDR3 is TGCGCCAGCAGGGAGTACGGCTCCTACAATGAGCAGTTCTTC. Translating it yields CASREYGSYNEQFF.

This chain links TRBV18 with TRBJ1-1; no reliable D call. Trimming stripped 2 bases from V and 0 bases from J, with 7 bases between. Germline lookup yields CDR1 KGHSH and CDR2 LQKENI. CDR3 length equals 14 residues. The CDR3 protein is CASSPNSMNTEAFF. The CDR3 nucleotides are TGTGCCAGCTCACCAAACAGTATGAACACTGAAGCTTTCTTT.

The V and J genes are TRBV5-1 and TRBJ2-7; D perhaps matches TRBD1 (6 bases). The V end lost 2 bases, the J end lost 3 bases, and 15 bases lay between the germline ends. Germline CDR1 reads SGHRS; CDR2 reads YFSETQ. The CDR3 consists of 15 residues. CDR3 amino acids: CASSLLQGKLYEQYF. CDR3 coding DNA: TGCGCCAGCAGCTTACTCCAGGGGAAACTCTACGAGCAGTACTTC.

Written as DNA, the CDR3 is TGTGCCAGCAGTCATCTATTCGCGAACACCGGGGAGCTGTTTTTT. It is translated as CASSHLFANTGELFF. The chain links TRBV27 to TRBJ2-2, with D uncertain. With 5 bases removed from V and 0 bases from J, the gap between germline ends came to 10 bases. From germline, CDR1 is MNHEY and CDR2 SMNVEV (reference sequence). The CDR3 sequence is 15 residues long.

The J gene is TRBJ2-1, the V gene TRBV4-1; weak D call: TRBD1 (6 bases). Germline V gene data show CDR1 as MGHRA and CDR2 as YSYEKL. The CDR3 contains 17 residues. V lost 2 bases and J lost 9, with 23 bases in between. CDR3 bases: TGCGCCAGCAGCCAAAGTTTTGACGTGGCAGGGGAGACTGAGCAGTTCTTC. Its protein product is CASSQSFDVAGETEQFF.

This clone appeared once. This sequence joins TRBV4-2 and TRBJ1-5; D is possibly TRBD1 (5 bases). Germline V gene sequence: CDR1 LGHNA, CDR2 YNFKEQ. CDR3 length: 15 residues. Trimming cost V 3 bases and J 3 bases, with 12 bases left between them. The CDR3 nucleotides are TGTGCCAGCAGCCAGGGACTAGGGACCAATCAGCCCCAGCATTTT. This sequence encodes CASSQGLGTNQPQHF.

J is TRBJ1-1 and V is TRBV5-1, with D possibly matching TRBD1 (5 bases). The V end lost 4 bases, the J end lost 3 bases, and 16 bases lay between the germline ends. Germline CDR1 and CDR2: SGHRS and YFSETQ. This CDR3 is 15 amino acids long. The CDR3 loop is CASSLHGDSDTEAFF. In DNA, the CDR3 is TGCGCCAGCAGCCTACATGGGGACTCCGACACTGAAGCTTTCTTT.

The table lists this clone with a few counts. V gene TRBV5-4 combines with J gene TRBJ2-5; possibly TRBD1 for D (6 bases). The V and J ends lost 4 bases and 5 bases respectively, with 15 bases between them. This CDR3 is built from 14 residues. Germline V gene data show CDR1 as SGHNT and CDR2 as YYREEE (reference sequence). CDR3 amino acids: CASSPDSGSETQYF. For the CDR3, the DNA is TGTGCCAGCAGCCCGGACAGTGGGTCGGAGACCCAGTACTTC.

There are a few counts of this clone. The chain joins TRBV5-6 to TRBJ1-2; the D gene is possibly TRBD1 (5 bases). The CDR3 contains 14 residues. Germline assignment: CDR1 SGHDT and CDR2 YYEEEE. Trimming removed 0 bases at V and 7 bases at J, with 13 bases between. The CDR3: CASSLVGTPPGYTF. Here the CDR3 DNA reads TGTGCCAGCAGCTTGGTCGGGACTCCTCCTGGCTACACCTTC. Full variable domain (missing parts from reference TRBV5-6 and TRBJ1-2): DAGVTQSPTHLIKTRGQQVTLRCSPKSGHDTVSWYQQALGQGPQFIFQYYEEEERQRGNFPDRFSGHQFPNYSSELNVNALLLGDSALYLCASSLVGTPPGYTFGSGTRLTVV.

This chain links TRBV5-1 with TRBJ1-2, with D perhaps TRBD1 (5 bases). The CDR3 length is 14 residues. Deletions cut 1 base from V and 6 bases from J, with 13 bases between. Germline V gene lookup returns CDR1 SGHRS and CDR2 YFSETQ. CDR3: CASSLTTEVHGYTF. The CDR3 DNA reads as TGCGCCAGCAGCTTGACGACAGAAGTTCATGGCTACACCTTC.

This clone has only one observation. The chain is built from TRBV2 and TRBJ2-5, with 9 bases lining up with TRBD1. This CDR3 spans 16 amino acids. Per germline, CDR1 SNHLY and CDR2 FYNNEI. Trimming removed 7 bases from V and 3 bases from J; junction bases left unmatched: 12. This chain's CDR3 is CASTNPGGTGKETQYF. CDR3 DNA sequence: TGTGCCAGCACCAACCCGGGTGGGACAGGGAAAGAGACCCAGTACTTC. Filled out from reference TRBV2 and TRBJ2-5, the complete variable domain reads EPEVTQTPSHQVTQMGQEVILRCVPISNHLYFYWYRQILGQKVEFLVSFYNNEISEKSEIFDDQFSVERPDGSNFTLKIRSTKLEDSAMYFCASTNPGGTGKETQYFGPGTRLLVL.

The chain combines TRBV16 with TRBJ1-1, with D tentatively TRBD1 (5 bases). Trimming removed 0 bases at V and 5 bases at J, with 10 bases between. Germline CDR1 is KGHSY and CDR2 is FQNENV. CDR3 size: 14 residues. CDR3 DNA: TGTGCCAGCAGCCAATCGCAGGGTTTGACTGAAGCTTTCTTT. Its translation is CASSQSQGLTEAFF.